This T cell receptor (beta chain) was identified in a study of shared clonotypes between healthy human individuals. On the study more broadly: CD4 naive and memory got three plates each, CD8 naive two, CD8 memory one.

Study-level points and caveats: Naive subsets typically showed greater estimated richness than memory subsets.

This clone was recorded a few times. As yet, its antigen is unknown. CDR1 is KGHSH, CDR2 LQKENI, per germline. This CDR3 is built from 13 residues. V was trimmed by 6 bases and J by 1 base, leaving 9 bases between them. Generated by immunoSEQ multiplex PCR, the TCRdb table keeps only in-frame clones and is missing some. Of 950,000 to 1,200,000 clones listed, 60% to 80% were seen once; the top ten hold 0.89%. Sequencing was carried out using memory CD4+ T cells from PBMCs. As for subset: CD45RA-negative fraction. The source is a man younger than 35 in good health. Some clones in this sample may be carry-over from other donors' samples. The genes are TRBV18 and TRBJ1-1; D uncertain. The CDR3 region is CASSLEGNTEAFF. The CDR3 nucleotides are TGTGCCAGCTCGTTAGAGGGGAACACTGAAGCTTTCTTT.